The source of this T cell receptor beta chain is a study of blood T cells in healthy people across ages. The use of a sample-barcoded 5' primer and a J-beta primer mix characterized a second PCR of 7 to 11 cycles. TCRdb fed the 5' RACE reads into MiXCR, producing one record per CDR3 protein. The sample lists fewer than 2 million distinct CDR3 sequences, about 39% occurring once. Germline CDR1 reads DFQATT; CDR2 reads SNEGSKA (reference sequence). The CDR3 is made up of 13 amino acids. This clonotype was detected a few times. This clonotype originated in a human donor in good health. Sample: blood. This sequence joins TRBV20-1 and TRBJ2-5; D gene unclear. TRBJ2-7 explains the end of the DNA better; the J call may be wrong. CDR3 region: CSARLIPSYEQYF. In DNA, the CDR3 is TGCAGTGCCCGACTTATCCCTTCCTACGAGCAGTACTTC.